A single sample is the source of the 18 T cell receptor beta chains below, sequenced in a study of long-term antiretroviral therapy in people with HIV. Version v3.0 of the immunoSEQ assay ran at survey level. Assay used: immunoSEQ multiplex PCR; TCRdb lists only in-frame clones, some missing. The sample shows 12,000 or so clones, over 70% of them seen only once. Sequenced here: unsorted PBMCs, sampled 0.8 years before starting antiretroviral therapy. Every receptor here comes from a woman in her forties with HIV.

CDR3 sequence reads: CAALPPDRANQPQHF. The CDR3, as DNA: TGTGCCGCCCTCCCTCCCGACAGGGCGAATCAGCCCCAGCATTTT. The rearrangement joins TRBV28 to TRBJ1-5; 7 nucleotides line up with TRBD1. Germline V lookup: CDR1 MDHEN, CDR2 SYDVKM. Trimming took 11 bases from V and 4 from J; bases not matched to a gene: 14. CDR3 length: 15 amino acids. Full variable domain (missing parts from reference TRBV28 and TRBJ1-5): DVKVTQSSRYLVKRTGEKVFLECVQDMDHENMFWYRQDPGLGLRLIYFSYDVKMKEKGDIPEGYSVSREKKERFSLILESASTNQTSMYLCAALPPDRANQPQHFGDGTRLSIL.

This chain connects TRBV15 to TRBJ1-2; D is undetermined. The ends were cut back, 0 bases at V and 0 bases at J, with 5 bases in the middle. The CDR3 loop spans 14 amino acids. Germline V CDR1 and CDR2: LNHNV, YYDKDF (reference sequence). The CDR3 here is CATSRDKSNYGYTF. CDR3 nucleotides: TGTGCCACCAGCAGAGACAAATCTAACTATGGCTACACCTTC.

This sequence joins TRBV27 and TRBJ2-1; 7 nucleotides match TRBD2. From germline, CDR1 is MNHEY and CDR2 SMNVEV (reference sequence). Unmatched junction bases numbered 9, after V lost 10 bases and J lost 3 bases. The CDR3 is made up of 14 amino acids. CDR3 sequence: CATRPGLLYNEQFF. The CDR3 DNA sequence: TGTGCCACCCGGCCGGGACTACTCTACAATGAGCAGTTCTTC.

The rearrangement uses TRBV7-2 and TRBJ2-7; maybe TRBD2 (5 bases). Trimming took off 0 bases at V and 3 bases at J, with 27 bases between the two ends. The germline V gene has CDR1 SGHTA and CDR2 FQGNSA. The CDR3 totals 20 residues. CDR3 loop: CASSLARREGPFKAGYEQYF. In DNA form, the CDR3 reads TGTGCCAGCAGCTTAGCCCGTCGTGAGGGCCCATTTAAAGCTGGCTACGAGCAGTACTTC.

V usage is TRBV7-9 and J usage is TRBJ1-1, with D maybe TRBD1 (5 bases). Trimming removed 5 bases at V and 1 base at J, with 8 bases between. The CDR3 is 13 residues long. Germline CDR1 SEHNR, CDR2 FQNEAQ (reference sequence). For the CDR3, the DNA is TGTGCCAGCAGCCTAAGGGGGAACACTGAAGCTTTCTTT. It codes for CASSLRGNTEAFF.

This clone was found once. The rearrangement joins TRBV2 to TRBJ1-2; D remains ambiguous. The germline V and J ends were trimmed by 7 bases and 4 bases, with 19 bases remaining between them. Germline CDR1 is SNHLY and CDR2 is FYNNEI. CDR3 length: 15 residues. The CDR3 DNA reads TGTGCCAGCACCCCCTCGGACCTACCCGGCTATGGCTACACCTTC. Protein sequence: CASTPSDLPGYGYTF.

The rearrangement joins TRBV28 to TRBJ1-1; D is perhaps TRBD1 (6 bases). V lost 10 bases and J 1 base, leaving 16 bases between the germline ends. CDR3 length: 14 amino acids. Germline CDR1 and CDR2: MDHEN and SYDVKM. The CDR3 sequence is CANKLRDKNTEAFF. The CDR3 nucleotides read TGTGCCAACAAACTCCGGGACAAGAACACTGAAGCTTTCTTT.

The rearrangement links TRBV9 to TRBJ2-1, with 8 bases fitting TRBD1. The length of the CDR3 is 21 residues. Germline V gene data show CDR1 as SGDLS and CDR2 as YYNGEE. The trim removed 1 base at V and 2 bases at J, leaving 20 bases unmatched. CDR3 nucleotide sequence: TGTGCCAGCAGCGTAACCTTAAATAAGAGGACAGGGCCCGGGGCCTACAATGAGCAGTTCTTC. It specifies CASSVTLNKRTGPGAYNEQFF.

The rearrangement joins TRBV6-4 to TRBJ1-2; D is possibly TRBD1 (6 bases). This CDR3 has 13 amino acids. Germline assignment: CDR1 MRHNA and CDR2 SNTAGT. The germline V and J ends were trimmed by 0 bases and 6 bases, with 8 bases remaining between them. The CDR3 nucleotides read TGTGCCAGCAGTGACTCCGACAGGCATGGCTACACCTTC. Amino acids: CASSDSDRHGYTF.

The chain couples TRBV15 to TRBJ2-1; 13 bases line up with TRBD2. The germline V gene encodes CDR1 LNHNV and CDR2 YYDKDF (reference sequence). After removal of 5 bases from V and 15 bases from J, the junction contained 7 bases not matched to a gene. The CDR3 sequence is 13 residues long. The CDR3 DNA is TGTGCCACCAGCCCCCGGACTAGCGGGAGTACGTTCTTC. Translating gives CATSPRTSGSTFF. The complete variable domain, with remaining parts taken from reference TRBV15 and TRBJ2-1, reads DAMVIQNPRYQVTQFGKPVTLSCSQTLNHNVMYWYQQKSSQAPKLLFHYYDKDFNNEADTPDNFQSRRPNTSFCFLDIRSPGLGDTAMYLCATSPRTSGSTFFGPGTRLTVL.

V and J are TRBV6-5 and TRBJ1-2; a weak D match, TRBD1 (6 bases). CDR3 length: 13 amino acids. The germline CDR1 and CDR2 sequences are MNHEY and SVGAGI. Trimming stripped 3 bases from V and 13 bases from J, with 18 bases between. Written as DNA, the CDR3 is TGTGCCAGCAGTTATAACTCCGGACAGTTAGTCACCTTC. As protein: CASSYNSGQLVTF.

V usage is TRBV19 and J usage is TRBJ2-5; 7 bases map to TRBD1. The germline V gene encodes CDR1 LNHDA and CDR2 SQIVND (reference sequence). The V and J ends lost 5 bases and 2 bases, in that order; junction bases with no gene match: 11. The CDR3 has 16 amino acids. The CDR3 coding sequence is TGTGCCAGTAGTCCAAAACTTAGACAGGGACAAGAGACCCAGTACTTC. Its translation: CASSPKLRQGQETQYF.

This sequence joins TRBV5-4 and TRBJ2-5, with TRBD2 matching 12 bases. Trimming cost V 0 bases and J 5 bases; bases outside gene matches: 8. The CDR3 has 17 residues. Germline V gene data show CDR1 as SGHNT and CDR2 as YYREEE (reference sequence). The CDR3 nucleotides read TGTGCCAGCAGCTTGGTCCTAGCGGGAGGGCCGGTGGAGACCCAGTACTTC. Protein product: CASSLVLAGGPVETQYF.

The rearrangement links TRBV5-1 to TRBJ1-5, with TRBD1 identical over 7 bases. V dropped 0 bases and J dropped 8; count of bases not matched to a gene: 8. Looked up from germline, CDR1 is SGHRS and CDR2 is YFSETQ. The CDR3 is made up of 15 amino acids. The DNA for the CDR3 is TGCGCCAGCAGCTTGGGTACCGGACAGGCCGAGCCCCAGCATTTT. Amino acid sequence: CASSLGTGQAEPQHF.

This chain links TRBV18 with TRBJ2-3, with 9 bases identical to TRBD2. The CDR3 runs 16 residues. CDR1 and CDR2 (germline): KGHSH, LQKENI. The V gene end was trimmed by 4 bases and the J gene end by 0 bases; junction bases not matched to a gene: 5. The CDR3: CASSLSSGTSTDTQYF. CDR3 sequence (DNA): TGTGCCAGCTCACTCTCTAGCGGGACAAGCACAGATACGCAGTATTTT.

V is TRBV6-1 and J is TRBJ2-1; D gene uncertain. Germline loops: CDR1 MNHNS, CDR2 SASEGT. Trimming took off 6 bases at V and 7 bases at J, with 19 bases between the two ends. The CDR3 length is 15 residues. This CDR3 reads CASRTGPPAANEQFF. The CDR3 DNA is TGTGCCAGCAGGACCGGACCGCCGGCCGCGAATGAGCAGTTCTTC.

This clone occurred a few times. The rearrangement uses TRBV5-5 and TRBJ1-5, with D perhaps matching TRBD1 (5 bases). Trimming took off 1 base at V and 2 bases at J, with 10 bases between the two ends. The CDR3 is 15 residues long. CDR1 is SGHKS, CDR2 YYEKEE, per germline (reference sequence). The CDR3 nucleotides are TGTGCCAGCAGCTTGCACGACAGAGGCAATCAGCCCCAGCATTTT. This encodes CASSLHDRGNQPQHF. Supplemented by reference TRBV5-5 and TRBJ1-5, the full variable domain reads DAGVTQSPTHLIKTRGQQVTLRCSPISGHKSVSWYQQVLGQGPQFIFQYYEKEERGRGNFPDRFSARQFPNYSSELNVNALLLGDSALYLCASSLHDRGNQPQHFGDGTRLSIL.

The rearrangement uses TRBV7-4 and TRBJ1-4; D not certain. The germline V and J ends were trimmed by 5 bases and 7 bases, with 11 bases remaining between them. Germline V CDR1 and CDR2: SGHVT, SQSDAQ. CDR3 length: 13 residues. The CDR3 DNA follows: TGTGCCAGCAGCCATCCTTGTGGTGAAAAACTGTTTTTT. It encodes CASSHPCGEKLFF.